Presented here are 23 T cell receptor beta chains from one specimen sequenced in a study of cytomegalovirus exposure and HLA in healthy donors. Repertoires were generated with immunoSEQ multiplex PCR, while TCRdb's copy carries only in-frame clones and drops some. Among 150,000 to 200,000 clones listed, 80% to 85% were seen once. Sequences were obtained from PBMCs. All receptors come from a man under 40 in good health and CMV-seropositive.

This chain joins TRBV11-2 and TRBJ2-7, with 8 nucleotides matching TRBD2. There are 18 residues in the CDR3. The germline V gene has CDR1 SGHAT and CDR2 FQNNGV. V lost 2 bases and J lost 6; bases outside the gene matches: 18. CDR3 bases: TGTGCCAGCAGCTTAATTGGTGACTATGGACTAGCACCTTTCGAGCAGTACTTC. Translation gives CASSLIGDYGLAPFEQYF.

The rearrangement joins TRBV2 to TRBJ1-3; TRBD1 agrees at 9 bases. Trimming cost V 5 bases and J 0 bases; bases outside gene matches: 5. This CDR3 spans 16 amino acids. Germline-derived CDR1 and CDR2 are SNHLY and FYNNEI. The CDR3 is CASSQDRGFSGNTIYF. The CDR3 nucleotides are TGTGCCAGCAGTCAGGACAGGGGATTCTCTGGAAACACCATATATTTT.

The J gene is TRBJ2-2, the V gene TRBV7-9; D uncertain. Trimming shortened V by 5 bases and J by 4 bases, and 11 bases separated the two germline ends. The CDR3 has 14 residues. Germline values: CDR1 SEHNR, CDR2 FQNEAQ (reference sequence). The CDR3 region has the DNA TGTGCCAGCAGCCCCCTGACGGGCACCGGGGAGCTGTTTTTT. Residues: CASSPLTGTGELFF.

This chain links TRBV21-1 with TRBJ1-5. TRBV21-1 is noted as a pseudogene. The CDR3 is made up of 14 amino acids. CDR3 loop: CASSKRILAQPQHF. DNA of the CDR3: TGTGCCAGCAGCAAGAGGATCCTGGCGCAGCCCCAGCATTTT.

The CDR3 sequence is CASSSQTSGPYEQYF. CDR3 in DNA: TGCGCCAGCAGCTCCCAGACTAGCGGGCCCTACGAGCAGTACTTC. The V call is TRBV5-1, the J call TRBJ2-7; 10 bases are a match to TRBD2. Germline loops: CDR1 SGHRS, CDR2 YFSETQ. The CDR3 runs to 15 residues. The junction had 5 bases not matched to a gene; V was cut back by 3 bases and J by 2 bases.

J is TRBJ1-5 and V is TRBV28; weak D call: TRBD1 (6 bases). The CDR3 is made up of 13 amino acids. The germline V gene encodes CDR1 MDHEN and CDR2 SYDVKM. The V and J ends lost 2 bases and 7 bases respectively, with 9 bases between them. The chain's CDR3 is CASSLQGKQPQHF. The CDR3 coding sequence is TGTGCCAGCAGTTTACAGGGGAAGCAGCCCCAGCATTTT.

The chain uses TRBV6-6 and TRBJ2-7, with D maybe TRBD1 (8 bases). Deletions cut 5 bases from V and 3 bases from J, with 17 bases between. This CDR3 has 15 residues. Germline assignment: CDR1 MNHNY and CDR2 SVGAGI (reference sequence). The CDR3: CASSNTGGGSYEQYF. Here the CDR3 DNA reads TGTGCCAGCAGTAATACAGGGGGAGGGAGCTACGAGCAGTACTTC.

The chain uses TRBV10-3 and TRBJ2-3; D remains ambiguous. Trimming left V 0 bases short and J 6 bases short, with 7 bases between. CDR3 size: 13 residues. Germline assignment: CDR1 ENHRY and CDR2 SYGVKD. The CDR3 sequence is CAISESAADTQYF. The CDR3 DNA is TGTGCCATCAGTGAGTCGGCAGCGGATACGCAGTATTTT.

This clone turned up a few times. The CDR3 spells CASKQGLDGEAQYF. The CDR3 nucleotides are TGTGCCAGCAAGCAGGGACTAGATGGGGAAGCGCAGTATTTT. The chain joins TRBV9 to TRBJ2-3; 8 bases match TRBD2. V lost 6 bases to trimming and J lost 10 bases; unmatched junction nucleotides: 13. Germline-derived CDR1 and CDR2 are SGDLS and YYNGEE. The CDR3 contains 14 residues.

V gene TRBV5-1 combines with J gene TRBJ2-7; TRBD1 agrees at 12 bases. The length of the CDR3 is 15 residues. The germline V gene encodes CDR1 SGHRS and CDR2 YFSETQ. J gave up 5 bases and V 3 bases, and 6 bases lay outside the gene matches. As DNA, the CDR3 is TGCGCCAGCAGCTGGGGGGACAGGGGGCGAGACGAGCAGTACTTC. Encoded protein: CASSWGDRGRDEQYF.

The J gene is TRBJ2-3, the V gene TRBV27; a possible D gene is TRBD2 (6 bases). CDR1 MNHEY and CDR2 SMNVEV come from the germline V gene (reference sequence). The CDR3 runs 12 residues. V was shortened by 2 bases and J by 6 bases, with 6 bases between the two germline ends. CDR3 coding DNA: TGTGCCAGCAGTTTAGGGAGGGATACGCAGTATTTT. This gives the protein CASSLGRDTQYF.

The chain joins TRBV2 to TRBJ2-3; TRBD2 aligns across 9 bases. Germline V CDR1 and CDR2: SNHLY, FYNNEI. The CDR3 loop spans 15 amino acids. Unmatched junction bases numbered 5, after V lost 6 bases and J lost 1 base. In DNA, the CDR3 is TGTGCCAGCAGAGGACTAGCGTCCCGCACAGATACGCAGTATTTT. Its translation: CASRGLASRTDTQYF.

The J gene is TRBJ2-7, the V gene TRBV30; TRBD2 aligns across 12 bases. This CDR3 is 11 amino acids long. Germline V gene sequence: CDR1 GTSNPN, CDR2 SVGIG (reference sequence). V shed 5 bases and J 7 bases; nucleotides not matched to a gene: 0. CDR3 loop: CAWGTSGEQYF. As DNA, the CDR3 is TGTGCCTGGGGGACTAGCGGGGAGCAGTACTTC. The full variable domain, its missing parts supplied by reference TRBV30 and TRBJ2-7, is SQTIHQWPATLVQPVGSPLSLECTVEGTSNPNLYWYRQAAGRGLQLLFYSVGIGQISSEVPQNLSASRPQDRQFILSSKKLLLSDSGFYLCAWGTSGEQYFGPGTRLTVT.

This clone was counted only a few times. The chain employs TRBV6-5 and TRBJ1-2; D is undetermined. The CDR3 has 13 residues. Trimming took off 3 bases at V and 4 bases at J, with 9 bases between the two ends. Germline V gives CDR1 MNHEY, CDR2 SVGAGI. This chain's CDR3 is CASSYRHSYGYTF. As DNA, the CDR3 is TGTGCCAGCAGTTATCGACATAGCTATGGCTACACCTTC.

The genes are TRBV28 and TRBJ2-3; D perhaps matches TRBD2 (7 bases). CDR1 MDHEN and CDR2 SYDVKM come from the germline V gene. V was shortened by 8 bases and J by 1 base, with 22 bases between the two germline ends. This CDR3 spans 17 amino acids. The CDR3 is CASVGEGDYRRTDTQYF. The DNA for the CDR3 is TGTGCCAGCGTCGGGGAGGGGGACTACCGGCGCACAGATACGCAGTATTTT.

V is TRBV5-4 and J is TRBJ2-2; D is perhaps TRBD1 (5 bases). Looked up from germline, CDR1 is SGHNT and CDR2 is YYREEE (reference sequence). This CDR3 is 15 amino acids long. With 2 bases removed from V and 4 bases from J, the gap between germline ends came to 12 bases. CDR3 DNA: TGTGCCAGCAGCTTAGGGGTCGGACCCACCGGGGAGCTGTTTTTT. Amino acid sequence: CASSLGVGPTGELFF.

This rearrangement joins TRBV4-3 to TRBJ2-7; weak D call: TRBD1 (6 bases). CDR1 is LGHNA and CDR2 is YSLEER in the germline V gene. V was shortened by 4 bases and J by 2 bases, with 15 bases between the two germline ends. This CDR3 comprises 15 residues. The CDR3 DNA reads TGCGCCAGCAGCCTTTTGACAGGAAGAACCTACGAGCAGTACTTC. This encodes CASSLLTGRTYEQYF.

The chain has TRBV23-1 and TRBJ2-3; 8 bases are a match to TRBD1. TRBV23-1 counts as an open reading frame of uncertain function. J lost 6 bases, V lost 4 bases, and 12 bases had no gene match. This CDR3 is built from 16 residues. Here the CDR3 reads CASSRAPSGDRDTQYF. CDR3 in DNA: TGCGCCAGCAGTCGCGCTCCCTCGGGGGACAGGGATACGCAGTATTTT.

The chain has TRBV7-2 and TRBJ2-1, with a possible D match to TRBD2 (7 bases). CDR3 length: 17 residues. Germline values: CDR1 SGHTA, CDR2 FQGNSA. The germline V and J ends were trimmed by 3 bases and 2 bases, with 17 bases remaining between them. The CDR3: CASSLLRGGPTYNEQFF. The CDR3 coding sequence is TGTGCCAGCAGCTTGTTGAGGGGGGGCCCGACCTACAATGAGCAGTTCTTC.

The V and J genes are TRBV7-8 and TRBJ1-5, with TRBD1 matching 7 bases. The germline V gene has CDR1 SGHVS and CDR2 FQNEAQ. This CDR3 spans 13 amino acids. V gave up 8 bases and J gave up 5 bases; unmatched junction bases: 6. The CDR3 protein is CASSGQPDQPQHF. The CDR3 DNA sequence: TGTGCCAGCTCGGGACAGCCGGATCAGCCCCAGCATTTT.

The V gene is TRBV5-4, the J gene TRBJ2-1; D might be TRBD2 (6 bases). V lost 7 bases and J 7 bases, leaving 15 bases between the germline ends. Per the germline V gene, CDR1 is SGHNT and CDR2 is YYREEE (reference sequence). CDR3 length equals 13 residues. The CDR3 nucleotides read TGTGCCAGCCCCGCGGGAATAGGGAATGAGCAGTTCTTC. As protein: CASPAGIGNEQFF.

The rearrangement joins TRBV5-1 to TRBJ2-3; 13 bases line up with TRBD2. The CDR3 runs 17 residues. V was pared by 2 bases and J by 0 bases, with 3 bases of the junction left unmatched. Germline assignment: CDR1 SGHRS and CDR2 YFSETQ. The CDR3 DNA follows: TGCGCCAGCAGCTTAACTAGCGGGAGGGCTAGCACAGATACGCAGTATTTT. Its protein is CASSLTSGRASTDTQYF.

The rearrangement links TRBV6-1 to TRBJ2-1, with D perhaps TRBD1 (5 bases). Germline CDR1 is MNHNS and CDR2 is SASEGT. V lost 1 base to trimming and J lost 2 bases, with 9 bases between them. The CDR3 loop spans 15 amino acids. Here the CDR3 reads CASSEGQGTYNEQFF. Here the CDR3 DNA reads TGTGCCAGCAGTGAAGGGCAGGGAACCTACAATGAGCAGTTCTTC.